This T cell receptor (beta chain) was observed in a study of blood T cell repertoires in COVID-19. Study-wide background: Samples taken during acute and convalescent COVID-19 were collected in the United States, Italy and Spain. The analysed material was cDNA or gDNA that came from T cells, B-cell-depleted T cells, or PBMCs.

CDR1 and CDR2 from the germline V gene are MGHRA and YSYEKL. V shed 8 bases and J 5 bases; nucleotides not matched to a gene: 15. CDR3 length: 16 amino acids. Original processing notes: Amplification of reference gene primers provided the estimated nucleated cell counts. Clones were sequenced by immunoSEQ multiplex PCR, and TCRdb holds only the in-frame ones, with some missing. The V and J calls and clone size were taken over from that table, and D and trimming were inferred from the DNA. The sample lists 85,000 or so clones; roughly 79% were seen once. What was sequenced was peripheral blood. This TCR came from a man older than 75 with acute or convalescent COVID-19. V gene TRBV4-1 combines with J gene TRBJ2-5; 9 nucleotides line up with TRBD2. The CDR3 sequence: CASAPSGINPKETQYF. DNA of the CDR3: TGCGCCAGCGCTCCTAGCGGGATTAACCCTAAGGAGACCCAGTACTTC.